This T cell receptor (beta chain) was sequenced during a study of blood T cells in healthy people across ages. This clonotype came up a few times. Its target is unknown. V was trimmed by 7 bases and J by 7 bases, leaving 14 bases between them. CDR3 length: 13 residues. The germline V gene has CDR1 MNHEY and CDR2 SVGEGT. Findings of the study overall: The study lacked donor CMV status, which possibly confounded expanded clonotype changes.

Alongside a J-beta primer mix, a sample-barcoded 5' primer served in a second PCR lasting 7 to 11 cycles. Each CDR3 protein is one row after TCRdb ran MiXCR on the 5' RACE reads. The data show around 1.7 million distinct CDR3 sequences, 25% to 30% seen once. The sample comprised blood. The rearrangement joins TRBV6-2 or TRBV6-3 to TRBJ1-5, with D possibly matching TRBD1 (5 bases). This receptor was taken from a woman aged 30 to 39 in good health. CDR3 sequence reads: CASTFGRGQPQHF. In nucleotides, the CDR3 is TGTGCCAGCACCTTCGGTCGGGGGCAGCCCCAGCATTTT.